Each of the 32 T cell receptor beta chains below was sequenced from the same sample in a study of regulatory T cells in long-lasting Graves disease. CDR3 regions were amplified by Arm-PCR using iRepertoire HTBI primers to build TCR beta libraries. One entry per CDR3 protein results from TCRdb running MiXCR on the multiplex PCR reads. The profile shows hundreds of thousands of distinct CDR3 sequences, roughly 15% of them singletons. Stated time point: newly diagnosed GD, antithyroid drugs for less than 3 months. There was RNA extracted from PBMCs, and the TCR library was made from it. In addition, the sample was reused for a study of T cells in Graves' hyperthyroidism and ophthalmopathy.

Sequenced here: peripheral blood mononuclear cells (PBMCs), sampled at new diagnosis, from a patient treated with antithyroid drugs. These receptors came from a young woman with Graves disease.

This clonotype appeared a few times. The chain joins TRBV20-1 to TRBJ1-1; D ambiguous. CDR1 DFQATT and CDR2 SNEGSKA come from the germline V gene (reference sequence). The V and J ends lost 6 bases and 3 bases respectively, with 11 bases between them. There are 12 residues in the CDR3. The CDR3 DNA reads TGCAGTGCCCCCCGTTATCACACTGAAGCTTTCTTT. Its translation: CSAPRYHTEAFF.

This chain links TRBV28 with TRBJ2-7, with D possibly matching TRBD1 (6 bases). CDR1 is MDHEN and CDR2 is SYDVKM in the germline V gene. This CDR3 has 15 residues. V was cut by 5 bases and J by 2 bases, with 16 bases left in between. CDR3 amino acids: CASSLIGGRTYEQYF. As DNA, the CDR3 is TGTGCCAGCAGTCTGATAGGGGGAAGGACCTACGAGCAGTACTTC.

This clonotype was recorded at least ten times. The rearrangement joins TRBV5-1 to TRBJ2-7; TRBD2 matches 10 bases. Germline V CDR1 and CDR2: SGHRS, YFSETQ. V dropped 5 bases and J dropped 5; count of bases not matched to a gene: 7. The CDR3 consists of 14 residues. CDR3 coding DNA: TGCGCCAGCAGTCAGCGGGAGGGCCTCCACGAGCAGTACTTC. It is translated as CASSQREGLHEQYF.

In regard to this clonotype: An end of the junction differs from the germline gene, which may be a read error. CDR3 bases: TGCGCCATCAGCCGTAGCGGGAGCCAATCTTACGAGCAGTACTTC. Translation gives CAISRSGSQSYEQYF. The chain couples TRBV10-3 to TRBJ2-7, with TRBD2 matching 9 bases. Germline CDR1 ENHRY, CDR2 SYGVKD. The CDR3 consists of 15 residues.

This clonotype was observed a few times. The chain couples TRBV19 to TRBJ2-2, with D possibly TRBD2 on 6 matching bases. The germline V gene has CDR1 LNHDA and CDR2 SQIVND (reference sequence). This CDR3 contains 13 residues. V was shortened by 7 bases and J by 5 bases, with 11 bases between the two germline ends. CDR3 residues: CASKIGGTGELFF. The CDR3 DNA reads as TGTGCCAGTAAGATTGGGGGGACCGGGGAGCTGTTTTTT.

Notes on this clonotype: This may stem from a read error, because a much larger clone lies one nucleotide away. The genes are TRBV6-1 and TRBJ1-1; D is perhaps TRBD1 (6 bases). Germline CDR1 MNHNS, CDR2 SASEGT. The CDR3 contains 14 residues. CDR3 residues: CASNEQGPNTEAFF. CDR3 in DNA: TGTGCCAGCAATGAACAGGGCCCCAACACTGAAGCTTTCTTT.

In this sample, this clonotype turned up many times. The chain is built from TRBV28 and TRBJ2-5; D unclear. V shed 5 bases and J shed 2 bases, with 6 bases lying between them. Germline CDR1 MDHEN, CDR2 SYDVKM. The CDR3 is 12 amino acids. In DNA form, the CDR3 reads TGTGCCAGCAGTCAGTCGCAAGAGACCCAGTACTTC. Its translation is CASSQSQETQYF.

In its sample, this clonotype was seen a few times. The genes are TRBV28 and TRBJ1-6, with 10 bases fitting TRBD1. CDR1 is MDHEN and CDR2 is SYDVKM in the germline V gene. V shed 7 bases, J shed 8 bases, and the junction held 2 bases outside the gene matches. This CDR3 contains 13 residues. DNA of the CDR3: TGTGCCAGCAAGGGACAGGGGCATTCACCCCTCCACTTT. This translates into CASKGQGHSPLHF.

Ten or more counts support this clonotype. The rearrangement links TRBV6-2 or TRBV6-3 to TRBJ2-2, with D maybe TRBD1 (5 bases). The V end was cut by 2 bases, the J end by 7 bases, with 14 bases between. In germline, CDR1 is MNHEY, CDR2 SVGEGT. The CDR3 loop spans 15 amino acids. DNA of the CDR3: TGTGCCAGCAGTTACCGGACAAGGTCTATCGGGGAGCTGTTTTTT. It translates to CASSYRTRSIGELFF.

The J gene is TRBJ1-2, the V gene TRBV5-6, with a possible D match to TRBD1 (5 bases). The V end was cut by 7 bases, the J end by 1 base, with 14 bases between. There are 14 residues in the CDR3. Germline V gene data show CDR1 as SGHDT and CDR2 as YYEEEE. DNA for the CDR3: TGTGCCAGCGGAAACCGGGACGGTAACTATGGCTACACCTTC. Translated, it gives CASGNRDGNYGYTF.

This clonotype was seen ten or more times. The gene calls are TRBV12-3 or TRBV12-4 and TRBJ1-2; D is perhaps TRBD1 (6 bases). The CDR3 is made up of 12 amino acids. V lost 4 bases to trimming and J lost 8 bases, with 11 bases between them. The CDR3 protein is CASSSDRFGYTF. CDR3 nucleotides: TGTGCCAGCAGTTCCGACAGGTTCGGCTACACCTTC.

Points on this clonotype: A single base separates this from a much larger clone, so it may be a read error. This chain links TRBV5-1 with TRBJ2-7, with D possibly being TRBD1 (5 bases). Germline CDR1 and CDR2: SGHRS and YFSETQ. This CDR3 contains 13 residues. V lost 4 bases, J lost 5 bases, and 13 bases lay in between. CDR3 in amino acids: CASSTQEMHEQYF. The DNA of the CDR3 is TGCGCCAGCAGCACACAGGAGATGCACGAGCAGTACTTC.

This clonotype was detected ten times or more. The genes are TRBV20-1 and TRBJ1-5; no clear D. The germline V and J ends were trimmed by 0 bases and 1 base, with 13 bases remaining between them. The length of the CDR3 is 16 residues. Germline V gene lookup returns CDR1 DFQATT and CDR2 SNEGSKA (reference sequence). The CDR3 sequence: CSARDTATSSNQPQHF. CDR3 DNA sequence: TGCAGTGCTAGAGATACAGCCACTTCGAGCAATCAGCCCCAGCATTTT.

The chain employs TRBV9 and TRBJ2-2; 10 bases are a match to TRBD2. The ends lost 4 bases at V and 1 base at J; junction bases unmatched: 4. Germline loops: CDR1 SGDLS, CDR2 YYNGEE. This CDR3 spans 16 amino acids. Written as DNA, the CDR3 is TGTGCCAGCAGCCGTAGGACTAGCGGGAACACCGGGGAGCTGTTTTTT. Translated: CASSRRTSGNTGELFF.

This clonotype occurred many times. The genes are TRBV11-2 and TRBJ2-7; 9 nucleotides agree with TRBD1. There are 16 residues in the CDR3. Trimming cost V 2 bases and J 6 bases; bases outside gene matches: 11. Germline assignment: CDR1 SGHAT and CDR2 FQNNGV. This CDR3 reads CASSLWSPGQGREQYF. In DNA form, the CDR3 reads TGTGCCAGCAGCTTATGGTCCCCGGGACAGGGTCGCGAGCAGTACTTC. The whole variable domain, filled in from reference TRBV11-2 and TRBJ2-7, reads EAGVAQSPRYKIIEKRQSVAFWCNPISGHATLYWYQQILGQGPKLLIQFQNNGVVDDSQLPKDRFSAERLKGVDSTLKIQPAKLEDSAVYLCASSLWSPGQGREQYFGPGTRLTVT.

In this sample, this clonotype turned up many times. The rearrangement joins TRBV7-8 to TRBJ2-1; 10 positions match TRBD2. The CDR3 has 20 residues. From germline, CDR1 is SGHVS and CDR2 FQNEAQ. The ends lost 6 bases at V and 0 bases at J; junction bases unmatched: 17. The CDR3 region has the DNA TGTGCCAGCAGGCCTCAGGGTGGACTAGCGGTTTTATTCTCCTACAATGAGCAGTTCTTC. Translation: CASRPQGGLAVLFSYNEQFF.

This clonotype was seen at least ten times. The rearrangement uses TRBV30 and TRBJ2-2; D remains ambiguous. With 4 bases removed from V and 8 bases from J, the gap between germline ends came to 11 bases. The CDR3 has 12 residues. Germline V gene data show CDR1 as GTSNPN and CDR2 as SVGIG (reference sequence). The CDR3 DNA follows: TGTGCCTGGACGGCCTCCCGGGGGGAGCTGTTTTTT. Its translation: CAWTASRGELFF.

The chain carries TRBV12-3 or TRBV12-4 and TRBJ2-7; D possibly uses TRBD1 or TRBD2 (5 bases each). There are 15 residues in the CDR3. The V end lost 2 bases, the J end lost 4 bases, and 15 bases lay between the germline ends. In DNA, the CDR3 is TGTGCCAGCAGTTTATTCCAGGGCCGGGGTTACGAGCAGTACTTC. Its protein product is CASSLFQGRGYEQYF.

J is TRBJ2-7 and V is TRBV20-1, with D possibly TRBD1 on 9 matching bases. The germline CDR1 and CDR2 sequences are DFQATT and SNEGSKA (reference sequence). V dropped 0 bases and J dropped 4 bases, with 16 bases sitting between them. This CDR3 is 15 amino acids long. The chain's CDR3 is CSARDSGTGLYEQYF. The CDR3 region has the DNA TGCAGTGCTAGAGATAGCGGGACAGGGTTATACGAGCAGTACTTC.

This clonotype has ten or more counts. This chain connects TRBV5-1 to TRBJ2-7; weak D call: TRBD1 (6 bases). The germline gives CDR1 SGHRS, CDR2 YFSETQ. The CDR3 is 14 amino acids. V was trimmed by 0 bases and J by 6 bases, leaving 13 bases between them. As DNA, the CDR3 is TGCGCCAGCAGCTTGGAGGTCAGGGGCGGCGAGCAGTACTTC. Its protein is CASSLEVRGGEQYF.

This clonotype was seen repeatedly, ten times or more. The rearrangement joins TRBV12-3 or TRBV12-4 to TRBJ2-1; 12 bases match TRBD2. Trimming took 8 bases from V and 7 from J; bases not matched to a gene: 3. There are 13 residues in the CDR3. DNA for the CDR3: TGTGCCAGCTTGACTAGCGGGAGTAATGAGCAGTTCTTC. This gives the protein CASLTSGSNEQFF.

This clonotype showed up many times. V is TRBV2 and J is TRBJ1-2, with TRBD1 as a possible D gene (6 bases). Trimming stripped 6 bases from V and 7 bases from J, with 15 bases between. CDR1 and CDR2 from the germline V gene are SNHLY and FYNNEI. This CDR3 has 13 amino acids. The CDR3, as DNA: TGTGCCAGCAGGGGGGACATTTACCTTGGCTACACCTTC. Its protein is CASRGDIYLGYTF. Combining the CDR3 with reference TRBV2 and TRBJ1-2 gives the whole variable domain EPEVTQTPSHQVTQMGQEVILRCVPISNHLYFYWYRQILGQKVEFLVSFYNNEISEKSEIFDDQFSVERPDGSNFTLKIRSTKLEDSAMYFCASRGDIYLGYTFGSGTRLTVV.

This clonotype was counted at least ten times. This sequence joins TRBV27 and TRBJ2-3; possible D gene TRBD1, 6 bases. Germline V gene lookup returns CDR1 MNHEY and CDR2 SMNVEV (reference sequence). Trimming took off 6 bases at V and 1 base at J, with 20 bases between the two ends. The CDR3 consists of 17 residues. The CDR3 coding sequence is TGTGCCAGCAGACACTTTCAATTCCGGACAGGCACAGATACGCAGTATTTT. Translated, it gives CASRHFQFRTGTDTQYF.

V gene TRBV3-1 combines with J gene TRBJ2-5; D is possibly TRBD1 or TRBD2 (5 bases each). V was shortened by 0 bases and J by 5 bases, with 13 bases between the two germline ends. This CDR3 spans 15 amino acids. Looked up from germline, CDR1 is LGHDT and CDR2 is YNNKEL (reference sequence). The CDR3 region is CASSQDFSEGETQYF. CDR3 sequence (DNA): TGTGCCAGCAGCCAAGATTTTTCAGAGGGGGAGACCCAGTACTTC.

Notes on this clonotype: A read error likely explains this, since a far larger clone differs by one base. CDR3 nucleotide sequence: TGTACCAGCCAAAAAGAGGGTGCGGGCAATCAGCCCCAGCATTTT. It is translated as CTSQKEGAGNQPQHF. The chain couples TRBV12-3 or TRBV12-4 to TRBJ1-5; D not resolved. The CDR3 is made up of 15 amino acids.

A word on this clonotype: One base away lies a much larger clone, so this may be a sequencing read error. J is TRBJ1-6 and V is TRBV7-8, with D possibly being TRBD1 (6 bases). Germline V gene sequence: CDR1 SGHVS, CDR2 FQNEAQ. V lost 4 bases and J lost 8, with 15 bases in between. This CDR3 contains 15 residues. CDR3 coding DNA: TGTGCCAGCAGCTCTGACAGGCGGTCAGATTCACCCCTCCACTTT. This encodes CASSSDRRSDSPLHF.

There are many counts of this clonotype. V usage is TRBV28 and J usage is TRBJ2-6; 8 nucleotides line up with TRBD1. This CDR3 has 17 residues. Germline trimming cut 4 bases from V and 4 bases from J; bases unmatched to any gene: 9. CDR1 is MDHEN and CDR2 is SYDVKM in the germline V gene. CDR3 sequence: CASSSGTGHLGANVLTF. CDR3 nucleotide sequence: TGTGCCAGCAGTTCCGGGACAGGCCATCTGGGGGCCAACGTCCTGACTTTC. Using reference TRBV28 and TRBJ2-6 for the parts outside the CDR3, the full variable domain is DVKVTQSSRYLVKRTGEKVFLECVQDMDHENMFWYRQDPGLGLRLIYFSYDVKMKEKGDIPEGYSVSREKKERFSLILESASTNQTSMYLCASSSGTGHLGANVLTFGAGSRLTVL.

The CDR3 DNA reads TGTGCCACCAGTGGCAGGGGGATTGGGGAGCTGTTTTTT. Translated, it gives CATSGRGIGELFF. This chain connects TRBV24-1 to TRBJ2-2; 7 bases line up with TRBD1. Germline V gene sequence: CDR1 KGHDR, CDR2 SFDVKD. The CDR3 loop spans 13 amino acids. With 5 bases clipped from V and 8 bases from J, the junction kept 4 bases outside the gene matches.

On this clonotype: A much larger clonotype is one base distant, so this may be a read error. The J gene is TRBJ2-1, the V gene TRBV6-2 or TRBV6-3, with D perhaps TRBD1 (6 bases). CDR1 is MNHEY, CDR2 SVGEGT, per germline. The CDR3 has 14 amino acids. V was trimmed by 6 bases and J by 5 bases, leaving 14 bases between them. The CDR3 bases are TGTGCCAGCAGGTATAGAGGGGGTCACAATGAGCAGTTCTTC. Its translation: CASRYRGGHNEQFF.

There are a few counts of this clonotype. The chain couples TRBV25-1 to TRBJ2-7; 9 bases line up with TRBD1. The ends lost 6 bases at V and 4 bases at J; junction bases unmatched: 4. Germline V gene sequence: CDR1 MGHDK, CDR2 SYGVNS. CDR3 length: 13 amino acids. CDR3 sequence reads: CASSHGQGYEQYF. The CDR3 region has the DNA TGTGCCAGCAGCCACGGACAGGGGTACGAGCAGTACTTC.

About this clonotype: A much larger clone is a single base away; this may be a read error. The J gene is TRBJ2-1, the V gene TRBV2; D may be TRBD2 (5 bases). The germline V and J ends were trimmed by 4 bases and 9 bases, with 22 bases remaining between them. Germline values: CDR1 SNHLY, CDR2 FYNNEI. This CDR3 is 16 amino acids long. CDR3 coding DNA: TGTGCCAGCAGTGGAGAGACTGGCGGGTGGTTGGGTGAGCAGTTCTTC. It codes for CASSGETGGWLGEQFF.

The gene calls are TRBV29-1 and TRBJ2-1, with unresolved D. In germline, CDR1 is SQVTM, CDR2 ANQGSEA. V shed 4 bases and J shed 2 bases, with 12 bases lying between them. This CDR3 has 14 amino acids. This chain's CDR3 is CSVGWAAPYNEQFF. The CDR3 nucleotides read TGCAGCGTTGGCTGGGCGGCCCCCTACAATGAGCAGTTCTTC.